This is a list of T cell receptor beta chains from one sample in a study of T cell repertoires in cytomegalovirus infection. These receptors have no identified antigens. TCRdb re-called the reads with MiXCR, one entry per CDR3 protein. The profile covers about 60,000 distinct CDR3 sequences, with over 20% appearing a single time and around 70% taken by the ten largest. The source material was CD8+ T cells from cultured PBMCs, sampled from culture after CMV antigen stimulation. Receptors originate from a human donor in good health (CMV status not recorded). Some clones in this sample may be carry-over from other donors' samples. CDR3s include the opening cysteine and the closing phenylalanine or tryptophan. The order of the fields is V gene, J gene, clone size, D gene, CDR3 DNA, CDR3 protein. The D gene is left open where the match is weak. Some rows have no size entry. The others give once, few or many, or a class for an expanded clone.

TRBV20-1,TRBJ2-3,-,TRBD2,TGCAGTGCGACCCTGTTGACTAGCGGGGGCCTTGTTAGCACAGATACGCAGTATTTT,CSATLLTSGGLVSTDTQYF
TRBV12-5,TRBJ1-1,-,-,TGTGCTAGTGGTTTGTACGTGGGGGCATACACTGAAGCTTTCTTT,CASGLYVGAYTEAFF
TRBV7-2,TRBJ1-6,few,-,TGTGCCAGCAGCTTACTATGGCAGGGAATAAGGGAAAATAATTCACCCCTCCACTTT,CASSLLWQGIRENNSPLHF
TRBV4-1,TRBJ2-5,-,TRBD1,TGCGCCAGCAGCCAAGATACAGGGGAGTGGGAGACCCAGTACTTC,CASSQDTGEWETQYF
TRBV4-1,TRBJ1-2,few,-,TGCGCCAGCAGCCGTGAGGGGGGGGAGGTCTATGGCTACACCTTC,CASSREGGEVYGYTF
TRBV7-9,TRBJ2-1,-,-,TGTGCCAGCAGCTTTAGAGGAGGTGAGCAGTTCTTC,CASSFRGGEQFF
TRBV7-2,TRBJ1-5,few,-,TGTGCCAGCAGCCTAATTCAGTTACAGGGCTGGGGGAGCAATCAGCCCCAGCATTTT,CASSLIQLQGWGSNQPQHF
TRBV7-2,TRBJ1-2,-,TRBD1,TGTGCCAGCAGCCCCCAGGGGGCCACGGATGGCTACACCTTC,CASSPQGATDGYTF
TRBV20-1,TRBJ2-5,many,-,TGCAGTGCTAGAGATCCTATCCCTGGGGAGACCCAGTACTTC,CSARDPIPGETQYF
TRBV6-5,TRBJ2-2,many,-,TGTGCCAGCAGTTACGGGGTGAACACCGGGGAGCTGTTTTTT,CASSYGVNTGELFF
TRBV6-5,TRBJ1-1,many,TRBD1,TGTGCCAGCAGCTTCGACAGGGCCACTGAAGCTTTCTTT,CASSFDRATEAFF
TRBV6-6,TRBJ2-2,few,-,TGTGCCAGCAGTTACGGTCAGACGACCACCGGGGAGCTGTTTTTT,CASSYGQTTTGELFF
TRBV12-3/TRBV12-4,TRBJ2-7,-,-,TGTGCCAGCAGTCTCGTCCAGGGTACCGACGAGCAGTACTTC,CASSLVQGTDEQYF
TRBV6-5,TRBJ1-1,-,-,TGTGCCAGCAGTTACCGACCTCCGGGATTACAGGACACTGAAGCTTTCTTT,CASSYRPPGLQDTEAFF
TRBV27,TRBJ1-2,few,-,TGTGCCAGCAGTTTATTGCGATCTGACACTCAGGGCTACACCTTC,CASSLLRSDTQGYTF
TRBV6-6,TRBJ2-7,-,-,TGTGCCAGCAGTGACTGGGGTGGGTCGGGCGAGCAGTACTTC,CASSDWGGSGEQYF
TRBV12-3/TRBV12-4,TRBJ2-7,-,-,TGTGCCAGCAGTTTAGCAGTCTCCTACGAGCAGTACTTC,CASSLAVSYEQYF
TRBV12-3/TRBV12-4,TRBJ2-7,few,-,TGTGCCAGCAGCGGACAGCAAAGCTCCTACGAGCAGTACTTC,CASSGQQSSYEQYF
TRBV7-9,TRBJ1-1,-,-,TGTGCCAGCAGCTTAGTGGGCTTCACTGAAGCTTTCTTT,CASSLVGFTEAFF
TRBV7-9,TRBJ2-6,-,TRBD1,TGTGCCAGCAGCCCCGGGACAGGGACCTCTGGGGCCAACGTCCTGACTTTC,CASSPGTGTSGANVLTF
TRBV7-9,TRBJ2-2,once,TRBD2,TGTGCCAGCAGCTCCCGACTAGCGTCGAACACCGGGGAGCTGTTTTTT,CASSSRLASNTGELFF
TRBV7-6,TRBJ2-1,few,-,TGTGCCAGCAGCTCCTCCGGGAGTTACAATGAGCAGTTCTTC,CASSSSGSYNEQFF
TRBV7-8,TRBJ2-3,-,-,TGTGCCAGCAGCTGGGGCTTTAGGTTTGAGGGGGATACGCAGTATTTT,CASSWGFRFEGDTQYF
TRBV4-1,TRBJ1-4,-,TRBD1,TGCGCCAGCAGCCCTCGGACAGGGAATGAAAAACTGTTTTTT,CASSPRTGNEKLFF